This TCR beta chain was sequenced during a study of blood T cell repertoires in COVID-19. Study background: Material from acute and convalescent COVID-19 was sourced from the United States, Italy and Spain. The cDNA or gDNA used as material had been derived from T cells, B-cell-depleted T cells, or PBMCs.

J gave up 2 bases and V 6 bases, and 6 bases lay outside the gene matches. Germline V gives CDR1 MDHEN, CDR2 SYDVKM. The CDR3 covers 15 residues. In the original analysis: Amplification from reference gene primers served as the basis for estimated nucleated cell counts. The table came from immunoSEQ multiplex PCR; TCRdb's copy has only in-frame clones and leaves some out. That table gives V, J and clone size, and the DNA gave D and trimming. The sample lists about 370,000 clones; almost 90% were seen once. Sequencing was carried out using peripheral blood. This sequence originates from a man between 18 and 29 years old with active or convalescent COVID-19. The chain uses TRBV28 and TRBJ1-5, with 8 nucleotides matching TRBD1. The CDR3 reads CASRTDRGGNQPQHF. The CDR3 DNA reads TGTGCCAGCAGGACAGACAGGGGTGGCAATCAGCCCCAGCATTTT.